This TCR beta chain was identified in a study of T-cell reconstitution after alpha-beta-depleted transplantation in children. Worth noting for this clonotype: The antigen remains unidentified.

CDR3 length equals 14 residues. V was trimmed by 2 bases and J by 4 bases, leaving 12 bases between them. Germline-derived CDR1 and CDR2 are SGHRS and YFSETQ. Study-wide results and caveats: The main origin of T-cell counts and diversity one year after transplant was newly produced T cells.

As it was prepared, the TCRbeta library received unique molecular identifiers. TCRdb passed the PCR reads through MiXCR, listing each CDR3 protein once. The sample contains some 110,000 distinct CDR3 sequences, 10% of which appear only once. Sequencing was performed on PBMCs, taken before TCRalphabeta/CD19-depleted stem cell transplant. V usage is TRBV5-1 and J usage is TRBJ1-1; a weak D match, TRBD1 (6 bases). The receptor was derived from a boy aged 2 to 10 with acute lymphoblastic leukemia, due to receive a stem cell transplant. The CDR3 here is CASSLRGSSTEAFF. CDR3 DNA sequence: TGCGCCAGCAGCTTAAGGGGGTCATCCACTGAAGCTTTCTTT.